Sequencing of this TCR beta chain was carried out in a study of vaccination effects on CD4 cells after COVID-19. Study-wide findings and caveats: After vaccination of healthy people, only 1 of 255 vaccine-induced clones cross-reacted with common cold coronaviruses. Clones that were induced by infection or by vaccine showed marked contraction late after vaccination. A shortage of convalescent patients and an absence of early post-infection timepoints characterized the study.

Per the germline V gene, CDR1 is GTSNPN and CDR2 is SVGIG (reference sequence). There are 14 residues in the CDR3. Trimming took off 5 bases at V and 7 bases at J, with 21 bases between the two ends. Some clones are missing from TCRdb's copy, which holds only in-frame ones; the method was immunoSEQ multiplex PCR. The top ten clones hold 14% to 15% of a sample with 35,000 to 40,000 clones, about three fifths of them seen once. Antigen-specific CD4+ T cells were expanded with viral peptide pools in the ViraFEST assay before sequencing. Scientists isolated CD4+ T cells after an approximately ten-day culture period ended. Vaccine recipients, nucleocapsid antibody negative, had no prior SARS-CoV-2 infection. Every well got a few million PBMC, which were grown with 10 IU/ml IL-2 and 9 to 10 ug/ml peptides. With regard to this clone: Its antigen is as yet unknown.

Sequenced here: CD4+ T cells from PBMCs cultured with HCoV-OC43 spike peptides, sampled before COVID-19 vaccination. Subset given: HCoV-OC43 spike overlapping peptide pool stimulation. V is TRBV30 and J is TRBJ2-7, with TRBD1 as a possible D gene (7 bases). The clonotype comes from a human donor who received a COVID-19 vaccine. The CDR3 is CAWSRTGGLVEQYF. CDR3 DNA: TGTGCCTGGTCCAGGACAGGAGGGCTGGTGGAGCAGTACTTC.